The sequence of this T cell receptor (beta chain) was determined in a study of cytomegalovirus exposure and HLA in healthy donors. The PCR made use of 60 Vbeta and 13 Jbeta primers. Using immunoSEQ multiplex PCR, the repertoire was profiled, and TCRdb retains in-frame clones only, with some absent. The table has about 150,000 clones, more than 60% seen once. Findings and limits, study-wide: Certain sequence variants were highly shared and formed a cluster, and this cluster was likely a sequencing artifact. Certain indistinguishable V segments, among them TRBV6-2 and TRBV6-3, were excluded. Later analysis suggested links between common viral pathogens and several top significant clusters.

In regard to this clone: The antigen is undetermined.

This CDR3 comprises 15 residues. V lost 0 bases to trimming and J lost 1 base, with 9 bases between them. Germline V gene lookup returns CDR1 SEHNR and CDR2 FQNEAQ (reference sequence). The chain combines TRBV7-9 with TRBJ2-5; D may be TRBD2 (6 bases). The material sequenced was PBMCs. The receptor was isolated from a man aged 18-30 years in good health and CMV-seropositive. CDR3 DNA: TGTGCCAGCAGCTTAGCGGGGGGATCCCAAGAGACCCAGTACTTC. Encoded protein: CASSLAGGSQETQYF.